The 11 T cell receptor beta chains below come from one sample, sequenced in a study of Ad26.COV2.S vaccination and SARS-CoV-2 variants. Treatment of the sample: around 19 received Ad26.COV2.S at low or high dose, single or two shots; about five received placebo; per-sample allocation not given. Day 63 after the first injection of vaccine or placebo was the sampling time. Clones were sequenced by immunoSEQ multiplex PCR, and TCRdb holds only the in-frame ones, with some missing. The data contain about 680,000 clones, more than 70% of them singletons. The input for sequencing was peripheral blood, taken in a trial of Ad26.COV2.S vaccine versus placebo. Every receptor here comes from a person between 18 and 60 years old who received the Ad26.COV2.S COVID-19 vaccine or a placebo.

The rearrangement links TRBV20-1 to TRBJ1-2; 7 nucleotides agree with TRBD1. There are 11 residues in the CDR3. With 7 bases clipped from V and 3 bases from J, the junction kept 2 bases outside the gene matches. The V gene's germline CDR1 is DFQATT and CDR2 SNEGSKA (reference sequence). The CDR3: CSVGTDYGYTF. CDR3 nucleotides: TGCAGTGTCGGGACAGACTATGGCTACACCTTC.

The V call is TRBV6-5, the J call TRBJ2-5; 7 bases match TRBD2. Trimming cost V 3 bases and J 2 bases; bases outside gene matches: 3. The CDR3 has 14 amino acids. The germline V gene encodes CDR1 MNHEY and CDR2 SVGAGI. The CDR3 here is CASSYRGGQETQYF. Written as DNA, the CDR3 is TGTGCCAGCAGTTATCGGGGAGGGCAAGAGACCCAGTACTTC.

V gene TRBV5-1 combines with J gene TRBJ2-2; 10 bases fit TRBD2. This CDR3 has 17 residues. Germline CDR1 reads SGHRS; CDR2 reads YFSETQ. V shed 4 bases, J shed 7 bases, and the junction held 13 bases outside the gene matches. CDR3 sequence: CASSPTSGGALGGELFF. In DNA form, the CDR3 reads TGCGCCAGCAGCCCCACGAGCGGGGGGGCCTTGGGCGGGGAGCTGTTTTTT.

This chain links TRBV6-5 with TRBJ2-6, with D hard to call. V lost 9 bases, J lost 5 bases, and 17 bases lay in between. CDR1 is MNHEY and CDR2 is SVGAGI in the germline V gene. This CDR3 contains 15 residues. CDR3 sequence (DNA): TGTGCCAGATACCACAGTTGCCTTTGGGCCAACGTCCTGACTTTC. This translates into CARYHSCLWANVLTF.

CDR3 coding DNA: TGTGCCAGCAGCGGTAGAGGAAACACCATATATTTT. As protein: CASSGRGNTIYF. This chain joins TRBV9 and TRBJ1-3; unclear D gene. CDR1 is SGDLS, CDR2 YYNGEE, per germline. The CDR3 consists of 12 residues. V was cut by 3 bases and J by 4 bases, with 5 bases left in between.

CDR3 region: CASSRDGGAYNEQFF. The CDR3 bases are TGTGCCAGCAGCCGGGACGGGGGGGCCTACAATGAGCAGTTCTTC. V usage is TRBV3-1 (or the pseudogene TRBV3-2) and J usage is TRBJ2-1; 8 nucleotides align to TRBD2. The germline V gene encodes CDR1 LGHDT and CDR2 YNNKEL (reference sequence). The CDR3 has 15 amino acids. Unmatched junction bases numbered 4, after V lost 4 bases and J lost 2 bases.

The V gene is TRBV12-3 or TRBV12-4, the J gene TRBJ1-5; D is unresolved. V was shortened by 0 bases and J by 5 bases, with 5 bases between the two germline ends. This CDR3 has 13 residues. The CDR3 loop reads CASSLAQYQPQHF. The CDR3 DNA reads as TGTGCCAGCAGTTTAGCGCAATATCAGCCCCAGCATTTT.

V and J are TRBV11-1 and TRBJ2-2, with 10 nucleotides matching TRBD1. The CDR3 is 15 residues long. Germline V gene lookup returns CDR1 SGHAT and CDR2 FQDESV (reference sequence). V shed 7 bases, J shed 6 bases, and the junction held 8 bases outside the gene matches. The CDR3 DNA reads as TGTGCCAGCACCACCGGGACAGGGGAGGCCGGGGAGCTGTTTTTT. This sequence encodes CASTTGTGEAGELFF. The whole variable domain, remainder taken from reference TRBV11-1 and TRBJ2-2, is EAEVAQSPRYKITEKSQAVAFWCDPISGHATLYWYRQILGQGPELLVQFQDESVVDDSQLPKDRFSAERLKGVDSTLKIQPAELGDSAMYLCASTTGTGEAGELFFGEGSRLTVL.

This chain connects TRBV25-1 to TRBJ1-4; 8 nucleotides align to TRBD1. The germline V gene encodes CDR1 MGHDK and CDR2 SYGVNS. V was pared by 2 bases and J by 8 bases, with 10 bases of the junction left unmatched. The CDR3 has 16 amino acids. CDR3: CASSETRGQGGEKLFF. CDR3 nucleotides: TGTGCCAGCAGTGAAACCCGTGGACAGGGAGGGGAAAAACTGTTTTTT.

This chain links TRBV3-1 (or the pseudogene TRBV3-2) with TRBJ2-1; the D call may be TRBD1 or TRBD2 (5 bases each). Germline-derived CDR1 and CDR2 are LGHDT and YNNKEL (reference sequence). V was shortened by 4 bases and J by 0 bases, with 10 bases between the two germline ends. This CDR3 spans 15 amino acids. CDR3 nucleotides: TGTGCCAGCAGCCCGCTCGGGGCCTCCTACAATGAGCAGTTCTTC. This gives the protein CASSPLGASYNEQFF.

The CDR3 DNA sequence: TGTGCCAGCAGCTTAGGAGGGGGCGGTAGGAATGGCTACACCTTC. It specifies CASSLGGGGRNGYTF. The chain links TRBV7-9 to TRBJ1-2, with 7 bases fitting TRBD1. Germline V gene sequence: CDR1 SEHNR, CDR2 FQNEAQ (reference sequence). This CDR3 is built from 15 residues. The V and J ends lost 1 base and 6 bases, in that order; junction bases with no gene match: 8.